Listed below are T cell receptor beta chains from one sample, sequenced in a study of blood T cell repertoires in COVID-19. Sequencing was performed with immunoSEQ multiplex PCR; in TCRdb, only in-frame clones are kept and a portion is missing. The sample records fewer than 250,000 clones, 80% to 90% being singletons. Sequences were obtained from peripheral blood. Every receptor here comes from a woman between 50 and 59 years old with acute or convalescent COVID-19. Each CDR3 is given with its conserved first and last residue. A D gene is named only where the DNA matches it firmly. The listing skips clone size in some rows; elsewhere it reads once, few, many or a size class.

CDR3 protein: CASRRGQGGDYGYTF; CDR3 DNA: TGCGCCAGCAGGAGGGGACAGGGAGGGGACTATGGCTACACCTTC; V gene: TRBV10-2; J gene: TRBJ1-2; D gene: TRBD1; clone size: -; CDR3 length: 15
CDR3 protein: CASSLVPGQFSPLHF; CDR3 DNA: TGCGCCAGCAGCTTGGTTCCGGGTCAATTTTCACCCCTCCACTTT; V gene: TRBV5-1; J gene: TRBJ1-6; D gene: -; clone size: -; CDR3 length: 15
CDR3 protein: CASSLRRDRAGWEQYF; CDR3 DNA: TGTGCCAGCAGTTTACGTAGGGACAGGGCGGGATGGGAGCAGTACTTC; V gene: TRBV27; J gene: TRBJ2-7; D gene: TRBD1; clone size: -; CDR3 length: 16
CDR3 protein: CASSVEKQGPYNEQFF; CDR3 DNA: TGTGCCAGCAGCGTAGAAAAACAGGGGCCTTACAATGAGCAGTTCTTC; V gene: TRBV9; J gene: TRBJ2-1; D gene: TRBD1; clone size: -; CDR3 length: 16
CDR3 protein: CASSNGRADGETQYF; CDR3 DNA: TGTGCCAGTAGTAATGGCAGGGCCGATGGGGAGACCCAGTACTTC; V gene: TRBV19; J gene: TRBJ2-5; D gene: -; clone size: -; CDR3 length: 15
CDR3 protein: CSVIAGQRDTQYF; CDR3 DNA: TGCAGCGTTATCGCGGGACAGCGTGATACGCAGTATTTT; V gene: TRBV29-1; J gene: TRBJ2-3; D gene: -; clone size: -; CDR3 length: 13
CDR3 protein: CASSPTDRVNEQFF; CDR3 DNA: TGTGCCAGCTCACCGACGGACAGGGTCAATGAGCAGTTCTTC; V gene: TRBV18; J gene: TRBJ2-1; D gene: TRBD1; clone size: -; CDR3 length: 14
CDR3 protein: CAWTGGNGSPLHF; CDR3 DNA: TGTGCCTGGACCGGGGGAAATGGATCACCCCTCCACTTT; V gene: TRBV30; J gene: TRBJ1-6; D gene: -; clone size: -; CDR3 length: 13
CDR3 protein: CASSTGTGSFSGNTIYF; CDR3 DNA: TGTGCCAGTAGTACCGGGACAGGCTCATTCTCTGGAAACACCATATATTTT; V gene: TRBV19; J gene: TRBJ1-3; D gene: TRBD1; clone size: few; CDR3 length: 17
CDR3 protein: CASSSDRAANSPLHF; CDR3 DNA: TGCGCCAGCAGTTCGGACAGGGCCGCTAATTCACCCCTCCACTTT; V gene: TRBV5-1; J gene: TRBJ1-6; D gene: TRBD1; clone size: -; CDR3 length: 15
CDR3 protein: CAISETTGYDGELFF; CDR3 DNA: TGTGCCATCAGTGAGACGACAGGGTATGACGGGGAGCTGTTTTTT; V gene: TRBV10-3; J gene: TRBJ2-2; D gene: TRBD1; clone size: once; CDR3 length: 15
CDR3 protein: CASNPKSGSNYGYTF; CDR3 DNA: TGTGCCAGCAATCCGAAGTCGGGGTCTAACTATGGCTACACCTTC; V gene: TRBV5-6; J gene: TRBJ1-2; D gene: -; clone size: -; CDR3 length: 15
CDR3 protein: CASSPDGDYGYTF; CDR3 DNA: TGTGCCAGCAGCCCGGACGGGGATTATGGCTACACCTTC; V gene: TRBV11-2; J gene: TRBJ1-2; D gene: -; clone size: few; CDR3 length: 13
CDR3 protein: CASSLGGAVGEQYF; CDR3 DNA: TGCGCCAGCAGCCTGGGAGGTGCAGTCGGTGAGCAGTACTTC; V gene: TRBV5-1; J gene: TRBJ2-7; D gene: -; clone size: -; CDR3 length: 14
CDR3 protein: CASSQEEVPRSTEAFF; CDR3 DNA: TGCGCCAGCAGCCAAGAGGAGGTTCCGAGGAGCACTGAAGCTTTCTTT; V gene: TRBV4-1; J gene: TRBJ1-1; D gene: -; clone size: -; CDR3 length: 16
CDR3 protein: CASSSADEKLFF; CDR3 DNA: TGTGCCAGCAGCTCCGCGGATGAAAAACTGTTTTTT; V gene: TRBV7-6; J gene: TRBJ1-4; D gene: -; clone size: -; CDR3 length: 12
CDR3 protein: CASSLSPDSQPQHF; CDR3 DNA: TGTGCCAGCAGTTTATCGCCCGACAGTCAGCCCCAGCATTTT; V gene: TRBV28; J gene: TRBJ1-5; D gene: -; clone size: -; CDR3 length: 14
CDR3 protein: CASSGAATGSNEKLFF; CDR3 DNA: TGTGCCAGCAGTGGAGCCGCGACAGGGAGTAATGAAAAACTGTTTTTT; V gene: TRBV28; J gene: TRBJ1-4; D gene: TRBD1; clone size: -; CDR3 length: 16
CDR3 protein: CATSRTEWKAGNQETQYF; CDR3 DNA: TGTGCCACCAGCAGGACAGAATGGAAAGCGGGCAACCAAGAGACCCAGTACTTC; V gene: TRBV15; J gene: TRBJ2-5; D gene: -; clone size: -; CDR3 length: 18
CDR3 protein: CASSQYVRGRTAFF; CDR3 DNA: TGCGCCAGCAGTCAATATGTCAGGGGGCGGACGGCTTTCTTT; V gene: TRBV23-1; J gene: TRBJ1-1; D gene: TRBD1; clone size: -; CDR3 length: 14
CDR3 protein: CASRTGGLFYGYTF; CDR3 DNA: TGTGCCAGTAGGACAGGGGGCCTTTTCTATGGCTACACCTTC; V gene: TRBV28; J gene: TRBJ1-2; D gene: TRBD1; clone size: -; CDR3 length: 14
CDR3 protein: CASSVDSPGQFSSGNTIYF; CDR3 DNA: TGTGCCAGCAGCGTAGACTCCCCGGGACAGTTCTCCTCTGGAAACACCATATATTTT; V gene: TRBV9; J gene: TRBJ1-3; D gene: TRBD1; clone size: once; CDR3 length: 19
CDR3 protein: CASSSPPGLPGANEKLFF; CDR3 DNA: TGTGCCAGCAGTTCCCCGCCAGGACTCCCAGGAGCTAATGAAAAACTGTTTTTT; V gene: TRBV28; J gene: TRBJ1-4; D gene: -; clone size: once; CDR3 length: 18
CDR3 protein: CASSWGRGLFYGYTF; CDR3 DNA: TGTGCCAGCAGCTGGGGACGGGGACTTTTTTATGGCTACACCTTC; V gene: TRBV7-9; J gene: TRBJ1-2; D gene: -; clone size: once; CDR3 length: 15
CDR3 protein: CASSLGLASYNEQFF; CDR3 DNA: TGTGCCAGCAGCTTGGGACTAGCGTCATACAATGAGCAGTTCTTC; V gene: TRBV7-2; J gene: TRBJ2-1; D gene: TRBD2; clone size: -; CDR3 length: 15
CDR3 protein: CASSPAGNTGELFF; CDR3 DNA: TGTGCCAGCTCACCAGCAGGGAACACCGGGGAGCTGTTTTTT; V gene: TRBV18; J gene: TRBJ2-2; D gene: -; clone size: -; CDR3 length: 14
CDR3 protein: CASSSPGQGSYEQYF; CDR3 DNA: TGTGCCAGCAGTTCCCCGGGACAGGGGTCCTACGAGCAGTACTTC; V gene: TRBV27; J gene: TRBJ2-7; D gene: TRBD1; clone size: once; CDR3 length: 15
CDR3 protein: CASSTPDRGGDTQYF; CDR3 DNA: TGTGCCAGTAGTACCCCCGACAGGGGCGGGGATACGCAGTATTTT; V gene: TRBV19; J gene: TRBJ2-3; D gene: TRBD1; clone size: -; CDR3 length: 15
CDR3 protein: CASSFLTGDEAFF; CDR3 DNA: TGCGCCAGCAGCTTCCTGACAGGGGATGAAGCTTTCTTT; V gene: TRBV5-1; J gene: TRBJ1-1; D gene: TRBD1; clone size: -; CDR3 length: 13